This T cell receptor beta chain was found in a study of blood T cell repertoires in COVID-19. Study-wide context: The United States, Italy and Spain provided the acute and convalescent COVID-19 samples. From T cells, B-cell-depleted T cells, or PBMCs came the material, which was cDNA or gDNA.

In the authors' workflow: Using reference gene primer amplification, nucleated cell counts were estimated. TCRdb's copy holds only in-frame clones and misses some; the assay was immunoSEQ multiplex PCR. D and trimming were read from the DNA, whereas the V and J calls and clone size are those reported in that table. The sample contains some 78,000 clones, 80% of which appear only once. This CDR3 contains 14 residues. The germline gives CDR1 LGHDT, CDR2 YNNKEL (reference sequence). Deletions cut 1 base from V and 4 bases from J, with 8 bases between. The material sequenced was peripheral blood. This sequence joins TRBV3-1 (or the pseudogene TRBV3-2) and TRBJ2-1; perhaps TRBD1 as D (6 bases). This clonotype was obtained from a man between 60 and 75 years old with active or convalescent COVID-19. The CDR3 sequence: CASSQGTGYNEQFF. The CDR3 bases are TGTGCCAGCAGCCAAGGTACAGGGTACAATGAGCAGTTCTTC.